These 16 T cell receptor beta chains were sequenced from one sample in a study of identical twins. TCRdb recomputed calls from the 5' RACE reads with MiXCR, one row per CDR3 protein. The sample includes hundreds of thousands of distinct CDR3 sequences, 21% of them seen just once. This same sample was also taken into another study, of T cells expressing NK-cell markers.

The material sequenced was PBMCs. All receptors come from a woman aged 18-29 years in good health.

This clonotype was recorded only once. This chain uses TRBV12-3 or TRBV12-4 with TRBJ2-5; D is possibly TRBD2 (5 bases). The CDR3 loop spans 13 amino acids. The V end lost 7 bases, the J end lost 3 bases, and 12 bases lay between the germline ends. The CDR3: CASTMREKETQYF. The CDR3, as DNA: TGTGCCAGCACCATGAGGGAGAAAGAGACCCAGTACTTC.

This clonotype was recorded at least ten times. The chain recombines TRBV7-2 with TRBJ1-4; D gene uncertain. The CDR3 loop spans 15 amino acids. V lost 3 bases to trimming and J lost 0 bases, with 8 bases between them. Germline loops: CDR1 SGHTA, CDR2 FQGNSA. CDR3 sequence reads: CASSFEVATNEKLFF. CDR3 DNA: TGTGCCAGCAGCTTCGAGGTTGCAACTAATGAAAAACTGTTTTTT.

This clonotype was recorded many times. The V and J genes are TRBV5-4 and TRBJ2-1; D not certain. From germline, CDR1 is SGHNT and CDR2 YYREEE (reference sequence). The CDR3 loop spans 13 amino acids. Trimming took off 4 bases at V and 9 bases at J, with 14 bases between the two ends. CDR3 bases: TGTGCCAGCAGCCCCGGTCTGGGTAGTGAGCAGTTCTTC. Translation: CASSPGLGSEQFF.

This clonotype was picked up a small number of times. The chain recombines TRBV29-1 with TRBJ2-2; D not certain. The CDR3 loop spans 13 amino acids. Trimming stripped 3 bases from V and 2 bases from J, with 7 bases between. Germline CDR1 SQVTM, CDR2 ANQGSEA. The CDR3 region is CSVDGQNTGELFF. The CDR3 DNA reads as TGCAGCGTTGACGGGCAAAACACCGGGGAGCTGTTTTTT.

Here the CDR3 DNA reads TGTGCCAGCAGCTTGACAAGACAGGGCGGGAACTATGGCTACACCTTC. This sequence encodes CASSLTRQGGNYGYTF. The chain combines TRBV7-2 with TRBJ1-2; the match to TRBD1 covers 7 bases. The CDR3 loop spans 16 amino acids. The germline V gene encodes CDR1 SGHTA and CDR2 FQGNSA. With 3 bases clipped from V and 2 bases from J, the junction kept 9 bases outside the gene matches.

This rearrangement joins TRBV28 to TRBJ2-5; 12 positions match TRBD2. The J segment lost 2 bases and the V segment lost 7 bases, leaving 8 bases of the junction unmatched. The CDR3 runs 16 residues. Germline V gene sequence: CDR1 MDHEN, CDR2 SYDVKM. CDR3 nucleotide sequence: TGTGCCAGCAAGGGGCTAGCGGGGGGGGAACAAGAGACCCAGTACTTC. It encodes CASKGLAGGEQETQYF.

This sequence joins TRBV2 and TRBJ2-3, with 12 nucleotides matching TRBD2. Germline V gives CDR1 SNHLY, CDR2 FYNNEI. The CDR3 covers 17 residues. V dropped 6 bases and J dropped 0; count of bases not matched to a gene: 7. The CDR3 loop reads CASRLKTSGGSTDTQYF. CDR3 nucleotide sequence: TGTGCCAGCAGACTCAAAACTAGCGGGGGGAGCACAGATACGCAGTATTTT.

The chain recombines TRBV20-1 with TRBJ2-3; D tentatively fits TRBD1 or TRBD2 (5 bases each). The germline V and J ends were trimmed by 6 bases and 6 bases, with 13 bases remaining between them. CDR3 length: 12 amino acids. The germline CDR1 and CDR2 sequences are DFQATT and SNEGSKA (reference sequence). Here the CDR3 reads CSAGDVLDTQYF. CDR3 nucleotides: TGCAGTGCGGGGGACGTCTTGGATACGCAGTATTTT.

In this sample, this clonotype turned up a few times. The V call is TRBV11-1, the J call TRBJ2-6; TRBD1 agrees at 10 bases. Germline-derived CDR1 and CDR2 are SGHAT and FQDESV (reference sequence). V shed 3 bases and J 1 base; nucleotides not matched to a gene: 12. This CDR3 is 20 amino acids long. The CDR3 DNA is TGTGCCAGCAGCTTGAGACCTACGGACAGGGGGGTGTCTGGGGCCAACGTCCTGACTTTC. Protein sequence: CASSLRPTDRGVSGANVLTF.

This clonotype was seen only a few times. The CDR3 protein is CASSRDREDEQYF. For the CDR3, the DNA is TGTGCCAGCAGCCGGGACAGAGAAGACGAGCAGTACTTC. The rearrangement links TRBV12-3 or TRBV12-4 to TRBJ2-7; 7 bases are a match to TRBD1. J lost 5 bases, V lost 6 bases, and 7 bases had no gene match. This CDR3 has 13 residues.

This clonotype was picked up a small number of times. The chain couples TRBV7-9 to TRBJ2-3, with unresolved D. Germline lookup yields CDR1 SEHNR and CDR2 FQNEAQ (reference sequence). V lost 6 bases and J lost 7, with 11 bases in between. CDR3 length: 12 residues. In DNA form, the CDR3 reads TGTGCCAGCAGGAACCCTATGAATACGCAGTATTTT. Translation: CASRNPMNTQYF.

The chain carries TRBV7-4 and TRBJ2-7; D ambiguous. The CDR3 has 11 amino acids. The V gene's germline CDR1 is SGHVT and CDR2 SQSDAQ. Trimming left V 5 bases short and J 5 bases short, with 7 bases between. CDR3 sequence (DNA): TGTGCCAGCAGCCCCCTGGACGAGCAGTACTTC. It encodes CASSPLDEQYF.

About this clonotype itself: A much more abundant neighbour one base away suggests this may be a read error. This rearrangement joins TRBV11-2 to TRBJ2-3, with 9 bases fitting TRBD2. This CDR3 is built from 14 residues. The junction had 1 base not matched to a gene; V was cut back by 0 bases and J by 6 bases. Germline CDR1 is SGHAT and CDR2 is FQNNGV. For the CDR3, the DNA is TGTGCCAGCAGCTTAGAGCGGGAGGGGGATACGCAGTATTTT. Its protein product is CASSLEREGDTQYF.

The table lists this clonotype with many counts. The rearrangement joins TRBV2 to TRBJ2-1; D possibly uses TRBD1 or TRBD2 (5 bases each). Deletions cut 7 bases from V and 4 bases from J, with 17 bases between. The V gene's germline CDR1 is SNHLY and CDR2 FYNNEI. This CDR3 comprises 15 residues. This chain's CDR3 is CASTLPPGTYNEQFF. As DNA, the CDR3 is TGTGCCAGCACCCTCCCTCCCGGGACGTACAATGAGCAGTTCTTC.

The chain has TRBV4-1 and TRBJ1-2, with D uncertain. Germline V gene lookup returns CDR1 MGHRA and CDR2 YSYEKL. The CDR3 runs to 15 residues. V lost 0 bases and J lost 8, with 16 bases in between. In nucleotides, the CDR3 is TGCGCCAGCAGCCAAGAGGGCGGACTTACTATGGGCTACACCTTC. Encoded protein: CASSQEGGLTMGYTF.

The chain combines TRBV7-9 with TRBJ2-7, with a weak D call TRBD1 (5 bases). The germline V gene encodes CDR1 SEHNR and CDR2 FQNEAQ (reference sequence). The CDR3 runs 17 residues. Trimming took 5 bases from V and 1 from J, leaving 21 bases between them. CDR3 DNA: TGTGCCAGCAGCCCCAACATACCGTCAGGGTTTTCCTACGAGCAGTACTTC. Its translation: CASSPNIPSGFSYEQYF.